These 29 T cell receptor beta chains were all obtained from the same sample, sequenced in a study of spatial heterogeneity in lung cancer. The sample's time point: sample taken at primary tumor resection. From the 5' RACE reads, TCRdb called clonotypes with MiXCR, one entry per CDR3 protein. The sample gives 20,000 to 25,000 distinct CDR3 sequences, 2.5% to 4% of which show up once; less than 35% is in the top ten. Specimen: PBMCs, collected at surgery. These receptors originate from a female donor with early-stage non-small cell lung cancer.

This clonotype came up many times. The rearrangement joins TRBV6-4 to TRBJ1-1, with a weak D call TRBD1 (6 bases). The CDR3 has 14 residues. Trimming shortened V by 6 bases and J by 4 bases, and 15 bases separated the two germline ends. Germline lookup yields CDR1 MRHNA and CDR2 SNTAGT. For the CDR3, the DNA is TGTGCCAGCAGGGCGGCAGGGGAGGGCACTGAAGCTTTCTTT. This gives the protein CASRAAGEGTEAFF.

This clonotype has ten or more counts. J is TRBJ1-1 and V is TRBV10-3; unclear D gene. Germline lookup yields CDR1 ENHRY and CDR2 SYGVKD. The ends were cut back, 0 bases at V and 5 bases at J, with 4 bases in the middle. The CDR3 consists of 12 residues. In DNA, the CDR3 is TGTGCCATCAGTGAGTCGAGAACTGAAGCTTTCTTT. Its translation: CAISESRTEAFF.

This clonotype was counted at least ten times. The chain recombines TRBV7-9 with TRBJ2-7; 8 positions agree with TRBD2. The CDR3 is 14 residues long. CDR1 is SEHNR and CDR2 is FQNEAQ in the germline V gene (reference sequence). Germline trimming cut 4 bases from V and 7 bases from J; bases unmatched to any gene: 9. The CDR3 DNA is TGTGCCAGCAGCTCCCTGGCGGGACTAGGGGAGCAGTACTTC. Translated: CASSSLAGLGEQYF.

This clonotype was counted many times. The chain recombines TRBV30 with TRBJ1-2; 9 positions match TRBD1. The CDR3 covers 16 residues. The germline gives CDR1 GTSNPN, CDR2 SVGIG (reference sequence). V lost 5 bases, J lost 4 bases, and 14 bases stayed unmatched. The CDR3 coding sequence is TGTGCCTGGCGGACAGGGGCCTGGGGTGCCGGCTATGGCTACACCTTC. Its translation is CAWRTGAWGAGYGYTF.

This clonotype has at least ten counts. The chain recombines TRBV5-4 with TRBJ2-7; 8 nucleotides match TRBD2. CDR1 SGHNT and CDR2 YYREEE come from the germline V gene (reference sequence). The CDR3 length is 14 residues. Losses at the gene ends were 2 bases for V and 2 bases for J; bases not matched to a gene: 3. For the CDR3, the DNA is TGTGCCAGCAGCTTTTCCGGGAGGGCCTACGAGCAGTACTTC. Translated: CASSFSGRAYEQYF.

This clonotype was counted many times. The J gene is TRBJ1-3, the V gene TRBV18; D uncertain. Looked up from germline, CDR1 is KGHSH and CDR2 is LQKENI. V lost 2 bases and J 0 bases, leaving 20 bases between the germline ends. The CDR3 contains 19 residues. The CDR3 sequence: CASSPLSHGSGLSGNTIYF. The CDR3 DNA follows: TGTGCCAGCTCACCATTAAGTCACGGATCCGGACTCTCTGGAAACACCATATATTTT.

There are many counts of this clonotype. V usage is TRBV7-6 and J usage is TRBJ2-3, with TRBD2 matching over 13 bases. V shed 5 bases and J 4 bases; nucleotides not matched to a gene: 6. Looked up from germline, CDR1 is SGHVS and CDR2 is FNYEAQ. The CDR3 covers 16 residues. This CDR3 reads CASSKGTSGISDTQYF. CDR3 nucleotide sequence: TGTGCCAGCAGCAAAGGGACTAGCGGGATTTCAGATACGCAGTATTTT.

The rearrangement links TRBV5-1 to TRBJ1-1; TRBD1 matches 10 bases. The germline V gene encodes CDR1 SGHRS and CDR2 YFSETQ. The CDR3 covers 18 residues. Losses at the gene ends were 0 bases for V and 10 bases for J; bases not matched to a gene: 18. CDR3 coding DNA: TGCGCCAGCAGCTTGGACCTCCAGACAGGGGGCGCGGGTGGTCCAGCTTTCTTT. Translated, it gives CASSLDLQTGGAGGPAFF.

This clonotype was counted ten times or more. V and J are TRBV2 and TRBJ1-2; D remains ambiguous. The CDR3 spans 16 residues. The germline gives CDR1 SNHLY, CDR2 FYNNEI. Trimming took 5 bases from V and 0 from J, leaving 16 bases between them. CDR3 in DNA: TGTGCCAGCAGTAGTTCGCGGGCCCCAGCTAACTATGGCTACACCTTC. Its translation: CASSSSRAPANYGYTF.

This clonotype was seen repeatedly, ten times or more. The CDR3 protein is CASSVDGGTDNEQFF. Written as DNA, the CDR3 is TGTGCCAGCAGCGTAGATGGGGGTACCGACAATGAGCAGTTCTTC. The rearrangement links TRBV9 to TRBJ2-1, with D perhaps being TRBD1 or TRBD2 (5 bases each). Germline loops: CDR1 SGDLS, CDR2 YYNGEE. There are 15 residues in the CDR3. The V gene lost 0 bases and the J gene lost 5 bases, with 12 bases spanning the gap.

This chain's CDR3 is CASSLDRGLEQYF. CDR3 DNA: TGTGCCAGCAGCTTGGACAGGGGGCTGGAGCAGTACTTC. The chain couples TRBV5-6 to TRBJ2-7, with TRBD1 matching over 9 bases. J lost 7 bases, V lost 0 bases, and 2 bases had no gene match. The CDR3 is made up of 13 amino acids. Germline lookup yields CDR1 SGHDT and CDR2 YYEEEE.

This clonotype has at least ten counts. V and J are TRBV3-1 and TRBJ2-7, with 8 bases lining up with TRBD2. CDR3 length: 16 residues. The trim removed 1 base at V and 0 bases at J, leaving 5 bases unmatched. CDR1 is LGHDT and CDR2 is YNNKEL in the germline V gene (reference sequence). The CDR3 DNA sequence: TGTGCCAGCAGCCAAGCGGGCGCGGGAGGCTCCTACGAGCAGTACTTC. Its protein product is CASSQAGAGGSYEQYF.

This clonotype was observed at least ten times. This chain links TRBV7-9 with TRBJ1-1; D gene uncertain. The V gene lost 1 base and the J gene lost 0 bases, with 9 bases spanning the gap. The CDR3 consists of 15 residues. From germline, CDR1 is SEHNR and CDR2 FQNEAQ (reference sequence). CDR3 amino acids: CASSLDAQLNTEAFF. The CDR3 coding sequence is TGTGCCAGCAGCTTAGATGCTCAGCTGAACACTGAAGCTTTCTTT. Filled out from reference TRBV7-9 and TRBJ1-1, the complete variable domain reads DTGVSQNPRHKITKRGQNVTFRCDPISEHNRLYWYRQTLGQGPEFLTYFQNEAQLEKSRLLSDRFSAERPKGSFSTLEIQRTEQGDSAMYLCASSLDAQLNTEAFFGQGTRLTVV.

This clonotype is medium-sized within its sample. This sequence joins TRBV28 and TRBJ2-1; no firm D call. The germline CDR1 and CDR2 sequences are MDHEN and SYDVKM. V was clipped by 5 bases and J by 3 bases, with 8 bases between them. CDR3 length: 13 amino acids. CDR3 region: CASSGPNYNEQFF. CDR3 nucleotides: TGTGCCAGCAGTGGACCCAACTACAATGAGCAGTTCTTC.

This clonotype was observed at least ten times. The chain couples TRBV9 to TRBJ1-4; D unresolved. CDR1 SGDLS and CDR2 YYNGEE come from the germline V gene. With 3 bases removed from V and 8 bases from J, the gap between germline ends came to 17 bases. This CDR3 is built from 15 residues. The CDR3: CASSASPAGSEKLFF. Here the CDR3 DNA reads TGTGCCAGCAGCGCGTCCCCTGCGGGGTCGGAAAAACTGTTTTTT.

This clonotype was observed at least ten times. This chain links TRBV30 with TRBJ2-3, with D perhaps TRBD1 (6 bases). Between the trimmed V and J ends, which lost 3 bases and 11 bases, there was a span of 12 bases. Germline V gene data show CDR1 as GTSNPN and CDR2 as SVGIG (reference sequence). The CDR3 spans 11 residues. DNA for the CDR3: TGTGCCTGGAGCCGAGTACAGGGGCAGTATTTT. Translating gives CAWSRVQGQYF.

This clonotype appeared a few times. The rearrangement uses TRBV7-3 and TRBJ2-5; 9 nucleotides line up with TRBD1. The V gene end was trimmed by 5 bases and the J gene end by 9 bases; junction bases not matched to a gene: 13. Per germline, CDR1 SGHTA and CDR2 FQGTGA. This CDR3 is 15 amino acids long. CDR3 in amino acids: CASSPTGGDVGAQYF. CDR3 sequence (DNA): TGTGCCAGCAGCCCGACAGGGGGGGATGTCGGGGCCCAGTACTTC. The full variable domain, its missing parts supplied by reference TRBV7-3 and TRBJ2-5, is GAGVSQTPSNKVTEKGKYVELRCDPISGHTALYWYRQSLGQGPEFLIYFQGTGAADDSGLPNDRFFAVRPEGSVSTLKIQRTERGDSAVYLCASSPTGGDVGAQYFGPGTRLLVL.

The J gene is TRBJ1-4, the V gene TRBV28; 8 positions agree with TRBD1. The germline gives CDR1 MDHEN, CDR2 SYDVKM. This CDR3 region has 15 residues. Trimming took 7 bases from V and 8 from J; bases not matched to a gene: 12. CDR3 in amino acids: CASIPSQGAGEKLFF. CDR3 bases: TGTGCCAGCATTCCCTCCCAGGGGGCAGGAGAAAAACTGTTTTTT.

This clonotype was counted ten times or more. The CDR3 region is CASRTLAGPQYF. CDR3 DNA: TGTGCCAGCAGAACACTAGCGGGACCCCAGTACTTC. The chain recombines TRBV6-2 or TRBV6-3 with TRBJ2-5; 10 bases agree with TRBD2. The CDR3 extends over 12 amino acids. The germline gives CDR1 MNHEY, CDR2 SVGEGT. The V and J ends lost 6 bases and 9 bases, in that order; junction bases with no gene match: 4.

This clonotype was recorded many times. The chain recombines TRBV20-1 with TRBJ2-1, with D uncertain. The CDR3 has 18 residues. Germline CDR1 is DFQATT and CDR2 is SNEGSKA (reference sequence). The V and J ends lost 1 base and 4 bases respectively, with 23 bases between them. This chain's CDR3 is CSARAPTNEVPLYNEQFF. The CDR3 bases are TGCAGTGCTAGAGCTCCCACCAATGAGGTCCCCTTATACAATGAGCAGTTCTTC.

This clonotype was observed many times. V gene TRBV27 combines with J gene TRBJ1-5, with D unclear. The V gene's germline CDR1 is MNHEY and CDR2 SMNVEV (reference sequence). Trimming took off 2 bases at V and 5 bases at J, with 10 bases between the two ends. The CDR3 length is 14 residues. The CDR3 DNA sequence: TGTGCCAGCAGTTTAGCTGCCCCGGATCAGCCCCAGCATTTT. As protein: CASSLAAPDQPQHF.

Ten or more counts support this clonotype. J is TRBJ2-4 and V is TRBV20-1; TRBD2 matches 8 bases. The germline V gene encodes CDR1 DFQATT and CDR2 SNEGSKA (reference sequence). CDR3 length: 17 amino acids. Germline trimming cut 6 bases from V and 0 bases from J; bases unmatched to any gene: 13. The CDR3: CSASGTAGALAKNIQYF. CDR3 nucleotides: TGCAGTGCGAGCGGAACAGCGGGAGCCCTAGCCAAAAACATTCAGTACTTC.

This clonotype was seen at least ten times. This chain uses TRBV4-2 with TRBJ2-5; D possibly corresponds to TRBD1 (5 bases). The CDR3 spans 15 residues. V gave up 0 bases and J gave up 2 bases, with 10 bases separating them. Germline CDR1 LGHNA, CDR2 YNFKEQ. The CDR3 DNA reads TGTGCCAGCAGCCAAGAAGCAGCAGGGCAAGAGACCCAGTACTTC. Amino acids: CASSQEAAGQETQYF.

Comments on this clonotype: A clone one base away is much larger, so this may be a read error. The gene calls are TRBV19 and TRBJ2-1, with 9 bases identical to TRBD2. This CDR3 is 16 amino acids long. Germline assignment: CDR1 LNHDA and CDR2 SQIVND (reference sequence). Written as DNA, the CDR3 is TGTGCCAGTAGTATCGCTAGCGGGATGTCCTACGATGAGCAGTTCTTC. Residues: CASSIASGMSYDEQFF. The whole variable domain, remainder taken from reference TRBV19 and TRBJ2-1, is DGGITQSPKYLFRKEGQNVTLSCEQNLNHDAMYWYRQDPGQGLRLIYYSQIVNDFQKGDIAEGYSVSREKKESFPLTVTSAQKNPTAFYLCASSIASGMSYDEQFFGPGTRLTVL.

There are many counts of this clonotype. The V gene is TRBV10-2, the J gene TRBJ2-7; the match to TRBD1 covers 7 bases. V dropped 8 bases and J dropped 7; count of bases not matched to a gene: 14. Germline lookup yields CDR1 WSHSY and CDR2 SAAADI. The CDR3 runs 14 residues. In nucleotides, the CDR3 is TGCGCCAGCTGGGCCGGGACAGCGGAGCGGGAGCAGTACTTC. Translating it yields CASWAGTAEREQYF.

This clonotype was seen repeatedly, ten times or more. The V gene is TRBV7-2, the J gene TRBJ2-1, with TRBD1 matching over 9 bases. V lost 5 bases, J lost 8 bases, and 10 bases stayed unmatched. The germline V gene has CDR1 SGHTA and CDR2 FQGNSA. The CDR3 sequence is 15 residues long. The chain's CDR3 is CASSPGTGSAYEQFF. CDR3 bases: TGTGCCAGCAGCCCTGGGACAGGGAGCGCCTATGAGCAGTTCTTC.

The sample holds many counts of this clonotype. The chain couples TRBV7-3 to TRBJ1-6; no clear D gene. V was cut by 0 bases and J by 7 bases, with 16 bases left in between. Germline V gene lookup returns CDR1 SGHTA and CDR2 FQGTGA. The CDR3 covers 17 residues. The CDR3 loop is CASSLTSAAAGNSPLHF. CDR3 DNA: TGTGCCAGCAGCTTAACATCGGCAGCGGCTGGAAATTCACCCCTCCACTTT. The full variable domain, in which reference TRBV7-3 and TRBJ1-6 provide the parts outside the CDR3, is GAGVSQTPSNKVTEKGKYVELRCDPISGHTALYWYRQSLGQGPEFLIYFQGTGAADDSGLPNDRFFAVRPEGSVSTLKIQRTERGDSAVYLCASSLTSAAAGNSPLHFGNGTRLTVT.

The rearrangement joins TRBV12-3 or TRBV12-4 to TRBJ2-3; 7 nucleotides match TRBD1. The V gene end was trimmed by 5 bases and the J gene end by 6 bases; junction bases not matched to a gene: 5. The CDR3 is 13 amino acids. The CDR3: CASSLNRGDTQYF. The CDR3 region has the DNA TGTGCCAGCAGTCTAAACAGGGGTGATACGCAGTATTTT.

Many counts were recorded for this clonotype. The V gene is TRBV7-2, the J gene TRBJ1-1, with a possible D match to TRBD1 (6 bases). The germline CDR1 and CDR2 sequences are SGHTA and FQGNSA. V was trimmed by 3 bases and J by 3 bases, leaving 17 bases between them. The CDR3 totals 16 residues. The CDR3 DNA sequence: TGTGCCAGCAGCTTCTATTCGAGGGCAGGGGACACTGAAGCTTTCTTT. Translation gives CASSFYSRAGDTEAFF. The full variable domain, in which reference TRBV7-2 and TRBJ1-1 provide the parts outside the CDR3, is GAGVSQSPSNKVTEKGKDVELRCDPISGHTALYWYRQSLGQGLEFLIYFQGNSAPDKSGLPSDRFSAERTGGSVSTLTIQRTQQEDSAVYLCASSFYSRAGDTEAFFGQGTRLTVV.